The rows below give T cell receptor beta chains drawn from one sample of a study of vaccination effects on CD4 cells after COVID-19. These receptors are not linked to any known antigen. Sequencing used immunoSEQ multiplex PCR; TCRdb keeps in-frame clones, though not all of them. The table includes tens of thousands of clones, approximately 77% detected once. Specimen: CD4+ T cells from PBMCs cultured without peptide, collected before COVID-19 vaccination. The origin of the receptors is a human donor who received a COVID-19 vaccine. Each CDR3 is given with its conserved first and last residue. A D gene is named only where the DNA matches it firmly. Not all rows give a size; the values are once, few, many and, for expanded clones, a class.

cdr3_nt: TGTGCCTGGAGGTGGGAGTCGGGGGCCAACGTCCTGACTTTC; cdr3_aa: CAWRWESGANVLTF; v_call: TRBV30; clone_size: NA; j_call: TRBJ2-6; d_call: NA
cdr3_nt: TGTGCCAGCAGCGTAGCTGGACAGGGGGCAACCTCTCTCGAGACCCAGTACTTC; cdr3_aa: CASSVAGQGATSLETQYF; v_call: TRBV9; clone_size: NA; j_call: TRBJ2-5; d_call: TRBD1
cdr3_nt: TGTGCCATCAAGACCAGGGGGGGAGAGACCCAGTACTTC; cdr3_aa: CAIKTRGGETQYF; v_call: TRBV10-3; clone_size: NA; j_call: TRBJ2-5; d_call: NA
cdr3_nt: TGTGCCAGCAGCTTAGATAGCGGGGCCTGGGAGACCCAGTACTTC; cdr3_aa: CASSLDSGAWETQYF; v_call: TRBV7-2; clone_size: NA; j_call: TRBJ2-5; d_call: TRBD2
cdr3_nt: TGTGCCAGCCGTCAGCCGAGCACAGATACGCAGTATTTT; cdr3_aa: CASRQPSTDTQYF; v_call: TRBV28; clone_size: once; j_call: TRBJ2-3; d_call: NA
cdr3_nt: TGTGCCAGCAGCCCCATACATACAGATACGCAGTATTTT; cdr3_aa: CASSPIHTDTQYF; v_call: TRBV2; clone_size: NA; j_call: TRBJ2-3; d_call: NA
cdr3_nt: TGTGCCAGCCAGGCAGTAAGGGTCCAGCCCCAGCATTTT; cdr3_aa: CASQAVRVQPQHF; v_call: TRBV6-5; clone_size: NA; j_call: TRBJ1-5; d_call: NA
cdr3_nt: TGCGCCAGCAGGCGGACTAGCGGGGGGCCGTCAGATACGCAGTATTTT; cdr3_aa: CASRRTSGGPSDTQYF; v_call: TRBV5-1; clone_size: NA; j_call: TRBJ2-3; d_call: TRBD2
cdr3_nt: TGTGCCAGCAGAACTAGGGGAGTCGGGGAGCTGTTTTTT; cdr3_aa: CASRTRGVGELFF; v_call: TRBV7-8; clone_size: once; j_call: TRBJ2-2; d_call: NA
cdr3_nt: TGTGCCAGCAGGAGGGAACAGGGGAACACCATATATTTT; cdr3_aa: CASRREQGNTIYF; v_call: TRBV2; clone_size: NA; j_call: TRBJ1-3; d_call: TRBD1
cdr3_nt: TGTGCCAGCAGCCGCAGACTGACTAGCGGGGGGCCCAGAAATACCGGGGAGCTGTTTTTT; cdr3_aa: CASSRRLTSGGPRNTGELFF; v_call: TRBV11-3; clone_size: NA; j_call: TRBJ2-2; d_call: TRBD2
cdr3_nt: TGCGCCAGCAGCCTAACCGGGACTAGCGTGGATGAGCAGTTCTTC; cdr3_aa: CASSLTGTSVDEQFF; v_call: TRBV5-1; clone_size: NA; j_call: TRBJ2-1; d_call: TRBD2
cdr3_nt: TGTGCCAGCTCACCACTGGGACTCGACACCGGGGAGCTGTTTTTT; cdr3_aa: CASSPLGLDTGELFF; v_call: TRBV18; clone_size: few; j_call: TRBJ2-2; d_call: NA
cdr3_nt: TGTGCCAGCAGCCTAGGGACAGGGAATAGCAATCAGCCCCAGCATTTT; cdr3_aa: CASSLGTGNSNQPQHF; v_call: TRBV7-2; clone_size: NA; j_call: TRBJ1-5; d_call: TRBD1
cdr3_nt: TGTGCCAGCAGCTTGGACAGGCGTGAGACCCAGTACTTC; cdr3_aa: CASSLDRRETQYF; v_call: TRBV5-5; clone_size: NA; j_call: TRBJ2-5; d_call: NA
cdr3_nt: TGTGCCAGCACTCCACTGGGACCAAATCAGCCCCAGCATTTT; cdr3_aa: CASTPLGPNQPQHF; v_call: TRBV2; clone_size: NA; j_call: TRBJ1-5; d_call: NA
cdr3_nt: TGTGCCAGCAGTGAAGCGCGGACAGGGACTGGCTACACCTTC; cdr3_aa: CASSEARTGTGYTF; v_call: TRBV2; clone_size: few; j_call: TRBJ1-2; d_call: TRBD1
cdr3_nt: TGTGCCAGCAGCCTGGGACAGGGGGCGCGGCGGACCGGGGAGCTGTTTTTT; cdr3_aa: CASSLGQGARRTGELFF; v_call: TRBV5-4; clone_size: few; j_call: TRBJ2-2; d_call: TRBD1
cdr3_nt: TGTGCCAGCAGCCTAGGCTCCGGACAGGGGGTCGGTGGCTACACCTTC; cdr3_aa: CASSLGSGQGVGGYTF; v_call: TRBV7-3; clone_size: NA; j_call: TRBJ1-2; d_call: TRBD1
cdr3_nt: TGTGCCAGCAGCTTCAGGGTTCTCGCCGGGGAGCTGTTTTTT; cdr3_aa: CASSFRVLAGELFF; v_call: TRBV7-2; clone_size: NA; j_call: TRBJ2-2; d_call: NA
cdr3_nt: TGTGCCAGTACAGGGGGCATGGGGGAGCTGTTTTTT; cdr3_aa: CASTGGMGELFF; v_call: TRBV19; clone_size: few; j_call: TRBJ2-2; d_call: TRBD1
cdr3_nt: TGTGCCAGCGGAGGACTACCAACAGATACGCAGTATTTT; cdr3_aa: CASGGLPTDTQYF; v_call: TRBV2; clone_size: once; j_call: TRBJ2-3; d_call: NA
cdr3_nt: TGTGCCAGCAGTCCCCCGGGACAGGAGCGTTCACCCCTCCACTTT; cdr3_aa: CASSPPGQERSPLHF; v_call: TRBV28; clone_size: NA; j_call: TRBJ1-6; d_call: TRBD1
cdr3_nt: TGCGCCAGCAGCGGCGGGACTGTCGCGAACACCGGGGAGCTGTTTTTT; cdr3_aa: CASSGGTVANTGELFF; v_call: TRBV5-1; clone_size: NA; j_call: TRBJ2-2; d_call: NA
cdr3_nt: TGTGCCACCAGTGATCCCGGGAAGGGGGTTACAGATACGCAGTATTTT; cdr3_aa: CATSDPGKGVTDTQYF; v_call: TRBV24-1; clone_size: NA; j_call: TRBJ2-3; d_call: NA
cdr3_nt: TGTGCCAGTTGGGGACAGGGGGCCTCAGATACGCAGTATTTT; cdr3_aa: CASWGQGASDTQYF; v_call: TRBV28; clone_size: NA; j_call: TRBJ2-3; d_call: TRBD1
cdr3_nt: TGTGCCAGCAGCCAAAAAACCACCGGGTCAACGGCAGGATACAATGAGCAGTTCTTC; cdr3_aa: CASSQKTTGSTAGYNEQFF; v_call: TRBV5-5; clone_size: NA; j_call: TRBJ2-1; d_call: NA
cdr3_nt: TGTGCCAGCATTCTACAGGGCCTCACTGAAGCTTTCTTT; cdr3_aa: CASILQGLTEAFF; v_call: TRBV2; clone_size: NA; j_call: TRBJ1-1; d_call: NA
cdr3_nt: TGTGCCAGTAGTATAGAGACCAGGGGCACTGAAGCTTTCTTT; cdr3_aa: CASSIETRGTEAFF; v_call: TRBV19; clone_size: NA; j_call: TRBJ1-1; d_call: NA
cdr3_nt: TGTGCCAGCAGCGAACCTGAGGGGACCCCCTCTGGAAACACCATATATTTT; cdr3_aa: CASSEPEGTPSGNTIYF; v_call: TRBV9; clone_size: NA; j_call: TRBJ1-3; d_call: NA
cdr3_nt: TGTGCCTGGAGGAGGACAGGGAAAGCTTTCTTT; cdr3_aa: CAWRRTGKAFF; v_call: TRBV30; clone_size: NA; j_call: TRBJ1-1; d_call: TRBD1
cdr3_nt: TGTGCCAGCAGCAACGACCTAAAACGATCGTGGTACTTC; cdr3_aa: CASSNDLKRSWYF; v_call: TRBV7-6; clone_size: few; j_call: TRBJ2-5; d_call: NA
cdr3_nt: TGTGCCAGCAGCGTAACAGGGGGATCGGGAGAAAAACTGTTTTTT; cdr3_aa: CASSVTGGSGEKLFF; v_call: TRBV9; clone_size: NA; j_call: TRBJ1-4; d_call: TRBD1
cdr3_nt: TGTGCCAGCAGTGAATCATGGTATGGCTACACCTTC; cdr3_aa: CASSESWYGYTF; v_call: TRBV25-1; clone_size: NA; j_call: TRBJ1-2; d_call: NA
cdr3_nt: TGTGCCAGCAGCTTAATGGGGGCTGGGGCCAACGTCCTGACTTTC; cdr3_aa: CASSLMGAGANVLTF; v_call: TRBV7-2; clone_size: NA; j_call: TRBJ2-6; d_call: NA
cdr3_nt: TGCGCCAGCAGCCAAGGGGGGGGCCCCAAGTGGACAGATACGCAGTATTTT; cdr3_aa: CASSQGGGPKWTDTQYF; v_call: TRBV4-1; clone_size: once; j_call: TRBJ2-3; d_call: NA
cdr3_nt: TGTGCCAGCAGCACCGCCCGGGACAGCATAATCAGAGCTTTCTTT; cdr3_aa: CASSTARDSIIRAFF; v_call: TRBV7-2; clone_size: NA; j_call: TRBJ1-1; d_call: TRBD1
cdr3_nt: TGTGCCAGCAGACGGGGACTAGCGGGAACTGGAGAGACCCAGTACTTC; cdr3_aa: CASRRGLAGTGETQYF; v_call: TRBV28; clone_size: NA; j_call: TRBJ2-5; d_call: TRBD2
cdr3_nt: TGTGCCAGCAGCCAGGGCGAGACCCAGTACTTC; cdr3_aa: CASSQGETQYF; v_call: TRBV5-8; clone_size: few; j_call: TRBJ2-5; d_call: NA
cdr3_nt: TGTGCCTGGAGTGCGGTGGCGAACACCGGGGAGCTGTTTTTT; cdr3_aa: CAWSAVANTGELFF; v_call: TRBV30; clone_size: few; j_call: TRBJ2-2; d_call: NA
cdr3_nt: TGTGCCAGCAGCCGACAGGGTCCGGGAGATACGCAGTATTTT; cdr3_aa: CASSRQGPGDTQYF; v_call: TRBV7-3; clone_size: NA; j_call: TRBJ2-3; d_call: TRBD1
cdr3_nt: TGTGCCAGCAGTGAACAGGAGGTCGGGTGGTCACCCCTCCACTTT; cdr3_aa: CASSEQEVGWSPLHF; v_call: TRBV2; clone_size: few; j_call: TRBJ1-6; d_call: NA
cdr3_nt: TGCGCCAGCAGCGTCGCGACAGGGTCCTCTGGAAACACCATATATTTT; cdr3_aa: CASSVATGSSGNTIYF; v_call: TRBV5-1; clone_size: NA; j_call: TRBJ1-3; d_call: TRBD1
cdr3_nt: TGTGCCTGGAGCTACAGGGGAGGCAATGAGCAGTTCTTC; cdr3_aa: CAWSYRGGNEQFF; v_call: TRBV30; clone_size: NA; j_call: TRBJ2-1; d_call: NA
cdr3_nt: TGTGCCAGCAGCCCGGACTATTCTACTAGCACAGATACGCAGTATTTT; cdr3_aa: CASSPDYSTSTDTQYF; v_call: TRBV5-4; clone_size: NA; j_call: TRBJ2-3; d_call: NA
cdr3_nt: TGTGCCAGCAGTTTATCGATGGGGGTTGGGGCCAACGTCCTGACTTTC; cdr3_aa: CASSLSMGVGANVLTF; v_call: TRBV27; clone_size: NA; j_call: TRBJ2-6; d_call: NA
cdr3_nt: TGTGCCAGCAGTAGATTGAGACAGGGGTCTGGCTACACCTTC; cdr3_aa: CASSRLRQGSGYTF; v_call: TRBV7-2; clone_size: NA; j_call: TRBJ1-2; d_call: TRBD1
cdr3_nt: TGTGCCAGCAGTTTATCGTCGCCGCAGGATACGCAGTATTTT; cdr3_aa: CASSLSSPQDTQYF; v_call: TRBV27; clone_size: NA; j_call: TRBJ2-3; d_call: NA
cdr3_nt: TGTGCCAGCAGCCAAGATCGTTTGCTAGCTGAGACCCAGTACTTC; cdr3_aa: CASSQDRLLAETQYF; v_call: TRBV3-1/TRBV3-2; clone_size: NA; j_call: TRBJ2-5; d_call: NA
cdr3_nt: TGTGCCAGCAGTGAATATGGCGGGGGGGGTTCTGGGGGGACCCAGTACTTC; cdr3_aa: CASSEYGGGGSGGTQYF; v_call: TRBV25-1; clone_size: NA; j_call: TRBJ2-5; d_call: TRBD2